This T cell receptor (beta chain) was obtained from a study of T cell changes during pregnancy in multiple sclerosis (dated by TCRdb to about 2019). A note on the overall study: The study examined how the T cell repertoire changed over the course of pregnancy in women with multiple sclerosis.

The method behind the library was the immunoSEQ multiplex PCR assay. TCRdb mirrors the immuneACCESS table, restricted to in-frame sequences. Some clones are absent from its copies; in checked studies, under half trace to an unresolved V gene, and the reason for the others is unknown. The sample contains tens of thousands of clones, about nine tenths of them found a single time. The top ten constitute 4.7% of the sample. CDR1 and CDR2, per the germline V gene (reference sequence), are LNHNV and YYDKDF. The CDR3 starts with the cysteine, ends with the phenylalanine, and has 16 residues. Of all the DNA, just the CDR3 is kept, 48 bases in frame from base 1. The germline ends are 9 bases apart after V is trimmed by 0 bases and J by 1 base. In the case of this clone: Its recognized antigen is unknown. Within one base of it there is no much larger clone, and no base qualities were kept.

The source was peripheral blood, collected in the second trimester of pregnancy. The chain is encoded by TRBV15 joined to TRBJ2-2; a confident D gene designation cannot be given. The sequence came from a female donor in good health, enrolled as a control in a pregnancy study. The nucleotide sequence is TGTGCCACCAGCAGAGATTGGGCCGAGAACACCGGGGAGCTGTTTTTT. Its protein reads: CATSRDWAENTGELFF.